Listed below are T cell receptor beta chains from one sample, sequenced in a study of PD-1 blockade in mismatch repair-deficient tumors. Assay used: immunoSEQ multiplex PCR; TCRdb lists only in-frame clones, some missing. The profile covers 130,000 or so clones, with approximately 90% appearing a single time and 13% taken by the ten largest. The sequencing used peripheral blood, collected 44 weeks after starting pembrolizumab. The receptors shown here come from an adult with mismatch repair-deficient cancer. The CDR3 runs from the conserved cysteine through the conserved F or W. The D gene is left open where the match is weak. Some rows have no size entry. The others give once, few or many, or a class for an expanded clone.

D gene: TRBD1
clone size: once
V gene: TRBV5-1
J gene: TRBJ1-4
CDR3 DNA: TGCGCCAGCAGCTTTACAGGGGGAGGATCTGAAAAACTGTTTTTT
CDR3 protein: CASSFTGGGSEKLFF

D gene: NA
clone size: NA
V gene: TRBV27
J gene: TRBJ2-1
CDR3 DNA: TGTGCCAGCAGTTTACTCGGCGGATACTCCTACAATGAGCAGTTCTTC
CDR3 protein: CASSLLGGYSYNEQFF

D gene: NA
clone size: NA
V gene: TRBV2
J gene: TRBJ1-5
CDR3 DNA: TGTGCCAGCACCCAAGACCCGGGGGATCAGCCCCAGCATTTT
CDR3 protein: CASTQDPGDQPQHF

D gene: TRBD2
clone size: NA
V gene: TRBV10-3
J gene: TRBJ2-7
CDR3 DNA: TGTGCCATCAGTGAGGAGCGGGAGGGGTGGGAGCAGTACTTC
CDR3 protein: CAISEEREGWEQYF

D gene: NA
clone size: medium-sized
V gene: TRBV30
J gene: TRBJ1-1
CDR3 DNA: TGTGCCTGGAGTCAAAGAGGCAGGGGATCGAACACTGAAGCTTTCTTT
CDR3 protein: CAWSQRGRGSNTEAFF

D gene: NA
clone size: NA
V gene: TRBV6-5
J gene: TRBJ1-2
CDR3 DNA: TGTGCCAGCAAGGTCGGGGGCGCGTATGGCTACACCTTC
CDR3 protein: CASKVGGAYGYTF

D gene: TRBD2
clone size: NA
V gene: TRBV15
J gene: TRBJ2-1
CDR3 DNA: TGTGCCACCAGCAGAGGCGGGGGAAGCGACAATGAGCAGTTCTTC
CDR3 protein: CATSRGGGSDNEQFF

D gene: NA
clone size: NA
V gene: TRBV15
J gene: TRBJ1-1
CDR3 DNA: TGTGCCACCAGCAGAGATCGAGGGGGACATGAAGCTTTCTTT
CDR3 protein: CATSRDRGGHEAFF

D gene: NA
clone size: NA
V gene: TRBV18
J gene: TRBJ1-4
CDR3 DNA: TGTGCCAGCTCACCTGGGCGGACTAATGAAAAACTGTTTTTT
CDR3 protein: CASSPGRTNEKLFF

D gene: NA
clone size: NA
V gene: TRBV7-2
J gene: TRBJ2-2
CDR3 DNA: TGTGCCAGCAGCTTCAGGGGGGCCACCGGGGAGCTGTTTTTT
CDR3 protein: CASSFRGATGELFF

D gene: NA
clone size: NA
V gene: TRBV28
J gene: TRBJ2-4
CDR3 DNA: TGTGCCAGCAGTTTCGGAGTTATAGCCAAAAACATTCAGTACTTC
CDR3 protein: CASSFGVIAKNIQYF

D gene: NA
clone size: NA
V gene: TRBV4-1
J gene: TRBJ2-7
CDR3 DNA: TGCGCCAGCAGCCAAGCAGGGGACTACGAGCAGTACTTC
CDR3 protein: CASSQAGDYEQYF

D gene: TRBD2
clone size: NA
V gene: TRBV28
J gene: TRBJ2-7
CDR3 DNA: TGTGCCAGCAGCTCTCTGCCCGGGACTAGCCCCTCCGAGCAGTACTTC
CDR3 protein: CASSSLPGTSPSEQYF

D gene: NA
clone size: NA
V gene: TRBV28
J gene: TRBJ1-5
CDR3 DNA: TGTGCCAGCAGTTCAGACACAAGGCCCCAGCATTTT
CDR3 protein: CASSSDTRPQHF

D gene: NA
clone size: NA
V gene: TRBV5-1
J gene: TRBJ1-1
CDR3 DNA: TGCGCCAGCAGCTTGGGGGGACGTGAAGCTTTCTTT
CDR3 protein: CASSLGGREAFF

D gene: NA
clone size: NA
V gene: TRBV2
J gene: TRBJ2-1
CDR3 DNA: TGTGCCAGCACCCCGAACTACAATGAGCAGTTCTTC
CDR3 protein: CASTPNYNEQFF